Each of the 24 T cell receptor beta chains below was sequenced from the same sample in a study of cytomegalovirus exposure and HLA in healthy donors. The PCR ran on 60 Vbeta and 13 Jbeta primers. Method: immunoSEQ multiplex PCR; TCRdb's copy keeps in-frame clones and lacks some. This sample yields some 57,000 clones, of which about 89% are seen a single time; about 1.6% belongs to the top ten. The sequenced sample consisted of PBMCs. These receptors originate from a man younger than 45 in good health and CMV-seropositive.

The rearrangement uses TRBV6-4 and TRBJ2-2, with 9 bases lining up with TRBD2. The V and J ends lost 6 bases and 5 bases, in that order; junction bases with no gene match: 10. This CDR3 is 16 amino acids long. Germline loops: CDR1 MRHNA, CDR2 SNTAGT. This chain's CDR3 is CASRSGEAGGTGELFF. The CDR3 DNA is TGTGCCAGCAGAAGTGGTGAAGCGGGAGGAACCGGGGAGCTGTTTTTT.

The count of this clone is one. The J gene is TRBJ2-7, the V gene TRBV2; 9 bases align to TRBD1. V was clipped by 5 bases and J by 6 bases; unmatched bases: 11. CDR3 length equals 15 residues. Germline V gives CDR1 SNHLY, CDR2 FYNNEI. Here the CDR3 DNA reads TGTGCCAGCAGTAGGGACAGGGAAGATCGAGGCGAGCAGTACTTC. As protein: CASSRDREDRGEQYF.

The chain employs TRBV6-5 and TRBJ1-5, with 8 bases aligning to TRBD1. Germline V CDR1 and CDR2: MNHEY, SVGAGI. V was pared by 6 bases and J by 6 bases, with 7 bases of the junction left unmatched. The CDR3 totals 14 residues. CDR3 sequence (DNA): TGTGCCAGCAGCCCTGACAGGGGAAGTCAGCCCCAGCATTTT. Its protein is CASSPDRGSQPQHF.

The chain has TRBV5-1 and TRBJ1-3; D gene uncertain. Germline CDR1 is SGHRS and CDR2 is YFSETQ. This CDR3 has 15 residues. The V and J ends lost 0 bases and 4 bases respectively, with 11 bases between them. The CDR3 sequence is CASSLGGLLGNTIYF. DNA of the CDR3: TGCGCCAGCAGCTTGGGTGGCCTGTTGGGAAACACCATATATTTT.

This chain links TRBV5-1 with TRBJ1-1, with a possible D match to TRBD1 (5 bases). There are 13 residues in the CDR3. Germline V gives CDR1 SGHRS, CDR2 YFSETQ. The ends were cut back, 4 bases at V and 3 bases at J, with 10 bases in the middle. As DNA, the CDR3 is TGCGCCAGCAGCACCCGGGGGGACACTGAAGCTTTCTTT. Protein product: CASSTRGDTEAFF.

CDR3 sequence reads: CASSIVQSGGYTF. The CDR3, as DNA: TGTGCCAGTAGTATAGTTCAGTCGGGTGGCTACACCTTC. The rearrangement joins TRBV19 to TRBJ1-2; the D is unclear. Germline assignment: CDR1 LNHDA and CDR2 SQIVND (reference sequence). Deletions cut 1 base from V and 7 bases from J, with 10 bases between. CDR3 length equals 13 residues.

The V gene is TRBV7-3, the J gene TRBJ2-3; the match to TRBD2 covers 10 bases. The CDR3 totals 16 residues. Per germline, CDR1 SGHTA and CDR2 FQGTGA. V dropped 1 base and J dropped 4; count of bases not matched to a gene: 5. CDR3 amino acids: CASSLNPSGSADTQYF. The DNA for the CDR3 is TGTGCCAGCAGCTTAAACCCTAGCGGGAGCGCAGATACGCAGTATTTT.

The CDR3 here is CASRPDSATNEKLFF. CDR3 nucleotide sequence: TGTGCCAGCAGGCCGGACAGTGCAACTAATGAAAAACTGTTTTTT. V is TRBV2 and J is TRBJ1-4; tentative D call: TRBD1 (6 bases). Trimming took off 6 bases at V and 0 bases at J, with 11 bases between the two ends. The CDR3 is 15 amino acids. Germline-derived CDR1 and CDR2 are SNHLY and FYNNEI.

The chain couples TRBV5-4 to TRBJ2-5; 7 bases are shared with TRBD2. The V segment lost 7 bases and the J segment 5 bases; nucleotides outside the gene matches: 8. CDR3 length: 13 amino acids. Germline CDR1 SGHNT, CDR2 YYREEE (reference sequence). Written as DNA, the CDR3 is TGTGCCAGCGGGGGGAGGGCCGACGAGACCCAGTACTTC. It encodes CASGGRADETQYF.

The rearrangement links TRBV29-1 to TRBJ1-2, with a tentative D call TRBD1 (5 bases). With 0 bases removed from V and 4 bases from J, the gap between germline ends came to 9 bases. CDR1 SQVTM and CDR2 ANQGSEA come from the germline V gene. The CDR3 has 13 residues. CDR3 loop: CSVEDDSIYGYTF. For the CDR3, the DNA is TGCAGCGTTGAAGATGACAGTATCTATGGCTACACCTTC.

This sequence joins TRBV27 and TRBJ2-7, with 11 bases fitting TRBD2. The germline V gene encodes CDR1 MNHEY and CDR2 SMNVEV (reference sequence). With 2 bases clipped from V and 0 bases from J, the junction kept 9 bases outside the gene matches. CDR3 size: 18 residues. Written as DNA, the CDR3 is TGTGCCAGCAGTTTAGGGTTAGCGGGAGGGCCCTTCTCCTACGAGCAGTACTTC. It codes for CASSLGLAGGPFSYEQYF.

J is TRBJ2-5 and V is TRBV4-1; 12 nucleotides align to TRBD2. This CDR3 has 15 residues. V shed 1 base, J shed 4 bases, and the junction held 1 base outside the gene matches. The germline CDR1 and CDR2 sequences are MGHRA and YSYEKL. CDR3 bases: TGCGCCAGCAGCCAAGGACTAGCGGGAGCAGAGACCCAGTACTTC. This encodes CASSQGLAGAETQYF.

This clone was picked up one time. This chain uses TRBV23-1 with TRBJ1-1, with 7 bases that match TRBD1. TRBV23-1 is an ORF, and what it does is uncertain. This CDR3 has 19 amino acids. V was clipped by 1 base and J by 0 bases; unmatched bases: 14. CDR3 loop: CASSQLTRTGVGMNTEAFF. The CDR3 nucleotides are TGCGCCAGCAGTCAATTAACCCGGACAGGAGTGGGCATGAACACTGAAGCTTTCTTT.

This chain joins TRBV7-9 and TRBJ1-2, with 9 bases identical to TRBD1. CDR1 and CDR2 (germline): SEHNR, FQNEAQ (reference sequence). The length of the CDR3 is 16 residues. V was pared by 7 bases and J by 2 bases, with 11 bases of the junction left unmatched. CDR3 sequence: CASITHRTGDNYGYTF. The DNA of the CDR3 is TGTGCCAGCATCACCCACCGGACAGGGGACAACTATGGCTACACCTTC. Together with reference TRBV7-9 and TRBJ1-2, the CDR3 gives the full variable domain: DTGVSQNPRHKITKRGQNVTFRCDPISEHNRLYWYRQTLGQGPEFLTYFQNEAQLEKSRLLSDRFSAERPKGSFSTLEIQRTEQGDSAMYLCASITHRTGDNYGYTFGSGTRLTVV.

The chain couples TRBV28 to TRBJ2-1; D is possibly TRBD2 (5 bases). CDR1 and CDR2 from the germline V gene are MDHEN and SYDVKM. The CDR3 spans 14 residues. V dropped 4 bases and J dropped 5 bases, with 12 bases sitting between them. This chain's CDR3 is CASSSPDSNNEQFF. The DNA of the CDR3 is TGTGCCAGCAGTTCCCCGGACTCTAACAATGAGCAGTTCTTC.

J is TRBJ2-2 and V is TRBV6-4; no clear D. V dropped 0 bases and J dropped 0 bases, with 5 bases sitting between them. The CDR3 covers 15 residues. Germline values: CDR1 MRHNA, CDR2 SNTAGT. Written as DNA, the CDR3 is TGTGCCAGCAGTGACTCGAGCGCGAACACCGGGGAGCTGTTTTTT. Its translation: CASSDSSANTGELFF.

The CDR3 DNA follows: TGTGCCTGGAGGAGGATACTTCACTACAATGAGCAGTTCTTC. Translated, it gives CAWRRILHYNEQFF. The chain carries TRBV30 and TRBJ2-1; D is unclear. CDR3 length: 14 residues. V dropped 3 bases and J dropped 3 bases, with 12 bases sitting between them. Germline values: CDR1 GTSNPN, CDR2 SVGIG (reference sequence).

V is TRBV6-1 and J is TRBJ2-7, with 9 positions matching TRBD1. The V gene's germline CDR1 is MNHNS and CDR2 SASEGT. The ends lost 1 base at V and 4 bases at J; junction bases unmatched: 5. The CDR3 runs 15 residues. The CDR3 DNA reads as TGTGCCAGCAGTGAAGTTTGGGACAGGGAGTACGAGCAGTACTTC. As protein: CASSEVWDREYEQYF.

For the CDR3, the DNA is TGTGCCAGTAGTCTCAACACGGGAGGGAAAGAGCAGTACTTC. Translation gives CASSLNTGGKEQYF. The genes are TRBV19 and TRBJ2-5; 8 bases are a match to TRBD2. V shed 5 bases, J shed 11 bases, and the junction held 13 bases outside the gene matches. CDR1 and CDR2 from the germline V gene are LNHDA and SQIVND (reference sequence). CDR3 length: 14 amino acids.

The chain couples TRBV18 to TRBJ2-1; 12 bases map to TRBD2. V was pared by 3 bases and J by 8 bases, with 29 bases of the junction left unmatched. Germline loops: CDR1 KGHSH, CDR2 LQKENI. The CDR3 runs to 23 residues. CDR3 sequence reads: CASSPMTSGSLGPAGVVGHEQFF. The CDR3 nucleotides read TGTGCCAGCTCACCGATGACTAGCGGGAGTTTGGGCCCAGCGGGAGTAGTTGGTCATGAGCAGTTCTTC.

As regards this clone: Within the sample, other DNA sequences also encode this same CDR3. V and J are TRBV27 and TRBJ1-1, with D tentatively TRBD1 (6 bases). The CDR3 is made up of 13 amino acids. V dropped 9 bases and J dropped 11 bases, with 22 bases sitting between them. The germline V gene has CDR1 MNHEY and CDR2 SMNVEV (reference sequence). The CDR3 loop is CASSKTGPLAAFF. The CDR3 DNA reads as TGTGCCAGTAGTAAGACAGGCCCTCTCGCGGCTTTCTTT.

This chain connects TRBV10-3 to TRBJ2-3, with D possibly being TRBD1 (6 bases). The CDR3 runs 16 residues. V was cut by 4 bases and J by 0 bases, with 14 bases left in between. The germline gives CDR1 ENHRY, CDR2 SYGVKD. CDR3 loop: CAISAKGQASTDTQYF. The CDR3 DNA reads TGTGCCATCAGTGCCAAGGGACAAGCTAGCACAGATACGCAGTATTTT.

This chain connects TRBV7-9 to TRBJ2-3; D is perhaps TRBD2 (6 bases). The germline V gene encodes CDR1 SEHNR and CDR2 FQNEAQ (reference sequence). The V gene lost 5 bases and the J gene lost 5 bases, with 8 bases spanning the gap. CDR3 length: 12 residues. CDR3 protein: CASSGGVDTQYF. In DNA, the CDR3 is TGTGCCAGCAGCGGAGGGGTAGATACGCAGTATTTT.

The chain combines TRBV30 with TRBJ2-5; 7 bases match TRBD2. The trim removed 5 bases at V and 3 bases at J, leaving 6 bases unmatched. The CDR3 runs 13 residues. Germline loops: CDR1 GTSNPN, CDR2 SVGIG (reference sequence). CDR3 amino acids: CAWDGGREETQYF. In DNA form, the CDR3 reads TGTGCCTGGGACGGCGGGAGAGAAGAGACCCAGTACTTC.